This paragraph covers one TCR beta chain sequence. This entry belongs to a study of shared clonotypes between healthy human individuals. The assay was run at deep level. Original handling: Quality scores were absent from the junction-only immunoSEQ sequences, so filtering differed. Here immunoSEQ multiplex PCR was the method, and the copy in TCRdb shows in-frame clones only, minus some. The V and J calls and the clone size are those of that table, but D and trimming were determined from the DNA. This sample has 1,500,000 or so clones, with about 98.5% found just once. This CDR3 is 18 amino acids long. Per the germline V gene, CDR1 is SGDLS and CDR2 is YYNGEE. V shed 5 bases, J shed 3 bases, and the junction held 11 bases outside the gene matches.

The sequence was collected from a man in his thirties or forties in good health. Sequencing input: naive CD4+ T cells sorted from blood. Stated subset: CD45RA+ positively selected. This chain connects TRBV9 to TRBJ2-2; 12 positions agree with TRBD1. The CDR3 nucleotides are TGTGCCAGCAGTTTAATTCCGGGACAGGGGGCGCACACCGGGGAGCTGTTTTTT. Encoded protein: CASSLIPGQGAHTGELFF.